The T cell receptor (beta chain) described here comes from a study of cytomegalovirus exposure and HLA in healthy donors. With 60 Vbeta and 13 Jbeta primers, the PCR was carried out. The protocol was immunoSEQ multiplex PCR, while the TCRdb copy is restricted to in-frame clones and leaves out a portion. The repertoire has around 130,000 clones, 78% of them found once; the top ten carry 1.5%. The CDR3 totals 14 residues. Germline values: CDR1 SGHNT, CDR2 YYREEE (reference sequence). J was trimmed by 3 bases and V by 4 bases; bases with no gene match: 4. The sequence was collected from a young woman in good health and CMV-seronegative. The chain employs TRBV5-4 and TRBJ1-1; TRBD1 matches 9 bases. The sequencing input was PBMCs. CDR3 in amino acids: CASSRDRADTEAFF. In nucleotides, the CDR3 is TGTGCCAGCAGCAGGGACAGGGCGGACACTGAAGCTTTCTTT.